Following are 15 T cell receptor beta chains from one sample sequenced in a study of shared clonotypes between healthy human individuals. Measured with immunoSEQ multiplex PCR; TCRdb has only the in-frame clones, and not every one. The sample lists 2 million to 2.5 million clones, 93% occurring once. The source material was naive CD4+ T cells from PBMCs. The subset here: CD45RA+ positively selected. The source of these receptors is a young man in good health. Some clones in this sample may be carry-over from other donors' samples.

This clone appeared a single time. The V and J genes are TRBV19 and TRBJ1-1; D is undetermined. Germline CDR1 is LNHDA and CDR2 is SQIVND (reference sequence). V was trimmed by 5 bases and J by 1 base, leaving 14 bases between them. The CDR3 is 15 residues long. CDR3 sequence reads: CASSPPITENTEAFF. The CDR3 DNA sequence: TGTGCCAGTAGTCCACCGATCACCGAGAACACTGAAGCTTTCTTT.

The chain couples TRBV6-1 to TRBJ1-2; D is possibly TRBD1 (5 bases). Germline CDR1 is MNHNS and CDR2 is SASEGT. This CDR3 comprises 14 residues. The ends were cut back, 7 bases at V and 3 bases at J, with 15 bases in the middle. The CDR3 DNA follows: TGTGCCAGCACACGATGGGGGGAAGACTATGGCTACACCTTC. Its protein is CASTRWGEDYGYTF.

The chain combines TRBV28 with TRBJ2-1, with D hard to call. The V gene's germline CDR1 is MDHEN and CDR2 SYDVKM. The CDR3 is 15 amino acids. V lost 3 bases and J lost 6, with 15 bases in between. The CDR3 region has the DNA TGTGCCAGCAGTTTGGCCGTGGTAGGAGTCAATGAGCAGTTCTTC. Protein sequence: CASSLAVVGVNEQFF.

This rearrangement joins TRBV6-5 to TRBJ2-2; no definite D call. Germline V gives CDR1 MNHEY, CDR2 SVGAGI. Trimming left V 2 bases short and J 6 bases short, with 13 bases between. The CDR3 loop spans 15 amino acids. DNA for the CDR3: TGTGCCAGCAGTTACGATAGGCTAAGGGCCGGGGAGCTGTTTTTT. Translating gives CASSYDRLRAGELFF.

V usage is TRBV28 and J usage is TRBJ1-1; TRBD1 matches 7 bases. Trimming took 5 bases from V and 1 from J; bases not matched to a gene: 4. The CDR3 consists of 14 residues. The germline gives CDR1 MDHEN, CDR2 SYDVKM. CDR3 protein: CASSAGGGNTEAFF. The CDR3 DNA is TGTGCCAGCAGTGCAGGGGGTGGGAACACTGAAGCTTTCTTT. The variable domain in full, with the rest retrieved from reference TRBV28 and TRBJ1-1, is DVKVTQSSRYLVKRTGEKVFLECVQDMDHENMFWYRQDPGLGLRLIYFSYDVKMKEKGDIPEGYSVSREKKERFSLILESASTNQTSMYLCASSAGGGNTEAFFGQGTRLTVV.

The chain uses TRBV25-1 and TRBJ2-7; TRBD2 agrees at 11 bases. The germline V gene has CDR1 MGHDK and CDR2 SYGVNS. V was pared by 2 bases and J by 1 base, with 4 bases of the junction left unmatched. The CDR3 length is 16 residues. The CDR3 DNA sequence: TGTGCCAGCAGTGAAACCGGGACTAGCGGTTCCTACGAGCAGTACTTC. Its translation is CASSETGTSGSYEQYF.

The gene calls are TRBV7-9 and TRBJ2-7, with D maybe TRBD1 (5 bases). The V end was cut by 5 bases, the J end by 2 bases, with 13 bases between. Germline CDR1 SEHNR, CDR2 FQNEAQ (reference sequence). The CDR3 is 14 amino acids. CDR3 protein: CASSRSQVPYEQYF. The CDR3 bases are TGTGCCAGCAGCCGATCACAGGTCCCCTACGAGCAGTACTTC.

This clone was picked up one time. This sequence joins TRBV11-3 and TRBJ1-1; D unclear. The ends were cut back, 5 bases at V and 6 bases at J, with 10 bases in the middle. Germline V CDR1 and CDR2: SGHNT, YENEEA. This CDR3 has 12 amino acids. CDR3 sequence (DNA): TGTGCCAGCAGCACAACGAAGTCTGAAGCTTTCTTT. Translating it yields CASSTTKSEAFF.

Here the CDR3 DNA reads TGTGCCAGCAGCAAGAGGGCGGGTTCCTACGAGCAGTACTTC. This codes for CASSKRAGSYEQYF. V usage is TRBV5-6 and J usage is TRBJ2-7; perhaps TRBD2 as D (5 bases). This CDR3 spans 14 amino acids. Trimming shortened V by 4 bases and J by 1 base, and 12 bases separated the two germline ends. Germline loops: CDR1 SGHDT, CDR2 YYEEEE. Combining the CDR3 with reference TRBV5-6 and TRBJ2-7 gives the whole variable domain DAGVTQSPTHLIKTRGQQVTLRCSPKSGHDTVSWYQQALGQGPQFIFQYYEEEERQRGNFPDRFSGHQFPNYSSELNVNALLLGDSALYLCASSKRAGSYEQYFGPGTRLTVT.

This sequence joins TRBV2 and TRBJ1-4; tentatively, D is TRBD1 (5 bases). Germline lookup yields CDR1 SNHLY and CDR2 FYNNEI. Trimming pared 6 bases from V and 3 bases from J, leaving 11 bases between. The CDR3 is 14 residues long. CDR3 loop: CASRGELANEKLFF. CDR3 sequence (DNA): TGTGCCAGCAGAGGGGAATTAGCTAATGAAAAACTGTTTTTT.

The CDR3 protein is CASSQGSSYNEQFF. The CDR3 DNA follows: TGTGCCAGCAGTCAGGGGAGCTCCTACAATGAGCAGTTCTTC. This sequence joins TRBV6-5 and TRBJ2-1; perhaps TRBD1 as D (6 bases). The CDR3 totals 14 residues. Germline CDR1 reads MNHEY; CDR2 reads SVGAGI. Trimming removed 5 bases at V and 0 bases at J, with 8 bases between.

The rearrangement links TRBV5-4 to TRBJ2-1; perhaps TRBD2 as D (6 bases). V was shortened by 4 bases and J by 6 bases, with 26 bases between the two germline ends. The CDR3 extends over 18 amino acids. Per the germline V gene, CDR1 is SGHNT and CDR2 is YYREEE (reference sequence). DNA of the CDR3: TGTGCCAGCAGCCCCCTAGGTGGGTGGATTTACGGGGGCAATGAGCAGTTCTTC. Translating gives CASSPLGGWIYGGNEQFF.

DNA for the CDR3: TGTGCCTGGAGTGGGCCCGGGACTAGCGGAATCCACAATGAGCAGTTCTTC. Translation gives CAWSGPGTSGIHNEQFF. V gene TRBV30 combines with J gene TRBJ2-1; TRBD2 aligns across 11 bases. Germline values: CDR1 GTSNPN, CDR2 SVGIG (reference sequence). Losses at the gene ends were 1 base for V and 5 bases for J; bases not matched to a gene: 10. The CDR3 has 17 amino acids.

This CDR3 is CASSSSGAYSVYTF. CDR3 coding DNA: TGTGCCAGCAGTTCCTCCGGGGCCTACTCCGTCTACACCTTC. The V gene is TRBV6-6, the J gene TRBJ1-2, with D tentatively TRBD1 (5 bases). Germline-derived CDR1 and CDR2 are MNHNY and SVGAGI (reference sequence). This CDR3 spans 14 amino acids. V lost 4 bases and J 10 bases, leaving 19 bases between the germline ends.

V usage is TRBV4-3 and J usage is TRBJ2-3; TRBD2 agrees at 9 bases. V lost 0 bases to trimming and J lost 1 base; unmatched junction nucleotides: 8. This CDR3 spans 18 amino acids. The germline V gene has CDR1 LGHNA and CDR2 YSLEER. CDR3 protein: CASSQDPPRGRGTDTQYF. The CDR3 DNA sequence: TGCGCCAGCAGCCAAGATCCCCCCCGCGGGAGGGGCACAGATACGCAGTATTTT.